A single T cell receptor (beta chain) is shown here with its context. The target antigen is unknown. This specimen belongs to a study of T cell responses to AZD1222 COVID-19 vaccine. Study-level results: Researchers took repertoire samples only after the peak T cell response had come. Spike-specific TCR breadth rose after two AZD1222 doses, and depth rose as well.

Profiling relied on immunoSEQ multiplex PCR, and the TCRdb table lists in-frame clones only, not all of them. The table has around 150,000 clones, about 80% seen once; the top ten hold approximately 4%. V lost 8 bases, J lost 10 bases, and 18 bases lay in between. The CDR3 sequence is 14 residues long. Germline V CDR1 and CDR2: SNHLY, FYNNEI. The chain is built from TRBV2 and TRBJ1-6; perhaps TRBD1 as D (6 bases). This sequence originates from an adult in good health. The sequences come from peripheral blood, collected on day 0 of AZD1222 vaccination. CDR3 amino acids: CASLQGSKGSPLHF. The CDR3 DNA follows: TGTGCCAGCTTACAGGGCAGTAAAGGATCACCCCTCCACTTT.